This paragraph reports one T cell receptor (beta chain). The record originates from a study of blood T cells in healthy people across ages. A sample-barcoded 5' primer and a J-beta primer mix were used in a second PCR of roughly 7 to 12 cycles. Tagging of each cDNA molecule was performed by a template-switch adaptor with 12 random nucleotides. TCRdb processed the 5' RACE reads anew with MiXCR; each CDR3 protein has one entry. The sample has about 970,000 distinct CDR3 sequences; roughly half are singletons. The CDR3 extends over 15 amino acids. V lost 7 bases and J lost 7; bases outside the gene matches: 9. Germline CDR1 reads SQVTM; CDR2 reads ANQGSEA.

The chain joins TRBV29-1 to TRBJ2-1, with TRBD2 matching 14 bases. Sequenced input: blood. The receptor was isolated from a woman in her sixties in good health. CDR3 coding DNA: TGCAGCGCACAGTCCGGGACTAGCGGGGGTAATGAGCAGTTCTTC. Protein: CSAQSGTSGGNEQFF.